This TCR beta chain was identified during a study of cytomegalovirus exposure and HLA in healthy donors. The study ran its PCR with 60 Vbeta and 13 Jbeta primers. The repertoire was sequenced with immunoSEQ multiplex PCR; TCRdb's copy has only in-frame clones and lacks some. The sample has 80,000 to 100,000 clones; more than 75% are singletons. From germline, CDR1 is SNHLY and CDR2 FYNNEI. The CDR3 totals 14 residues. V gave up 6 bases and J gave up 6 bases; unmatched junction bases: 8. Specimen: PBMCs. This receptor was identified in a human donor in good health. J is TRBJ2-1 and V is TRBV2, with TRBD2 matching over 7 bases. The DNA of the CDR3 is TGTGCCAGCAGCCCCCGAGGGACTACCAATGAGCAGTTCTTC. Amino acid sequence: CASSPRGTTNEQFF.